The 19 T cell receptor beta chains in this list originate from one sample, sequenced in a study of prognosis after radiotherapy for stage I lung cancer. Amplification of TCR beta CDR3 from genomic DNA used two-round multiplex PCR. Amplification during the initial PCR round employed primers specific to each TRBV and TRBJ gene. One entry per CDR3 protein results from TCRdb running MiXCR on the multiplex PCR reads. The top ten hold about 7.5% of the sample, which has about 59,000 distinct CDR3 sequences, approximately 25% seen once. Material: PBMCs, obtained before or after stereotactic body radiation therapy (not recorded which). These receptors originate from a donor over 45 with non-small cell lung cancer.

This clonotype was detected ten times or more. The gene calls are TRBV6-1 and TRBJ2-2; 8 positions match TRBD2. The J segment lost 5 bases and the V segment lost 6 bases, leaving 11 bases of the junction unmatched. Germline CDR1 is MNHNS and CDR2 is SASEGT. This CDR3 is built from 16 residues. CDR3 in amino acids: CASSPGGAVGTGELFF. The CDR3, as DNA: TGTGCCAGCAGCCCCGGGGGGGCAGTTGGGACCGGGGAGCTGTTTTTT.

About this clonotype: A much bigger clone sits one base away, suggesting this may be a read error. The chain links TRBV5-4 to TRBJ2-3; D may be TRBD1 or TRBD2 (5 bases each). The CDR3 contains 15 residues. Per the germline V gene, CDR1 is SGHNT and CDR2 is YYREEE (reference sequence). The CDR3 region is CVSSLEASEGSTQYF. The CDR3 nucleotides are TGTGTCAGCAGCTTGGAAGCCTCCGAGGGGAGTACGCAGTATTTT.

As to this clonotype: This sequence may be a read error, since a much larger clone differs from it by one base. The V gene is TRBV19, the J gene TRBJ1-1; D gene uncertain. This CDR3 is 13 amino acids long. The germline V and J ends were trimmed by 0 bases and 4 bases, with 6 bases remaining between them. Germline values: CDR1 LNHDA, CDR2 SQIVND (reference sequence). The CDR3 DNA follows: TGTGCCAGTAGTATAGACAGAGTCACTGAAGCTTTCTTT. This encodes CASSIDRVTEAFF.

At least ten counts were recorded for this clonotype. J is TRBJ2-1 and V is TRBV5-1, with 10 bases matching TRBD1. CDR1 is SGHRS and CDR2 is YFSETQ in the germline V gene. This CDR3 is built from 14 residues. Germline trimming cut 4 bases from V and 9 bases from J; bases unmatched to any gene: 7. CDR3 amino acids: CASSPGQGVGEQFF. The DNA of the CDR3 is TGCGCCAGCAGCCCCGGACAGGGGGTTGGTGAGCAGTTCTTC.

To note about this clonotype: A much larger clone differs from this one at a single base, so this may be a read error. The chain couples TRBV10-2 to TRBJ2-7; 11 positions match TRBD2. CDR3 length: 15 amino acids. Germline V gene lookup returns CDR1 WSHSY and CDR2 SAAADI. The J segment lost 5 bases and the V segment lost 10 bases, leaving 13 bases of the junction unmatched. CDR3 in amino acids: CANRNPLAGADEQYF. As DNA, the CDR3 is TGCGCCAACAGGAACCCACTAGCGGGGGCAGACGAGCAGTACTTC.

Points on this clonotype: This likely came from a read error, as a far larger clone is one base away. The CDR3 carries no conserved terminal phenylalanine or tryptophan, so it likely arises from a read error. The chain carries TRBV7-8 and TRBJ1-2; D might be TRBD1 (6 bases). The CDR3 has 13 amino acids. Trimming left V 8 bases short and J 2 bases short, with 12 bases between. The germline V gene has CDR1 SGHVS and CDR2 FQNEAQ. CDR3 residues: CASGGQGNYGYTL. CDR3 bases: TGTGCCAGCGGGGGCCAGGGGAACTATGGCTACACCCTC.

This clonotype was recorded at least ten times. The V and J genes are TRBV2 and TRBJ2-2; D gene uncertain. Germline lookup yields CDR1 SNHLY and CDR2 FYNNEI. This CDR3 spans 13 amino acids. V lost 8 bases, J lost 3 bases, and 10 bases lay in between. The CDR3 coding sequence is TGTGCCAGCCACTGGGCGGACACCGGGGAGCTGTTTTTT. Translated, it gives CASHWADTGELFF.

As concerns this clonotype: Just one base apart from a much larger clone, this may be a read error. This chain connects TRBV20-1 to TRBJ2-4; TRBD1 might be the D (6 bases). Trimming pared 5 bases from V and 2 bases from J, leaving 10 bases between. The CDR3 extends over 13 amino acids. Germline V gives CDR1 DFQATT, CDR2 SNEGSKA (reference sequence). CDR3 in DNA: TGCAGTGCTTTGGACAGTACCAAAAACATTCAGTACTTC. As protein: CSALDSTKNIQYF.

The sample holds many counts of this clonotype. The rearrangement links TRBV7-9 to TRBJ2-7, with 7 nucleotides matching TRBD1. V lost 3 bases to trimming and J lost 0 bases; unmatched junction nucleotides: 8. Germline assignment: CDR1 SEHNR and CDR2 FQNEAQ (reference sequence). The CDR3 has 16 residues. The CDR3 DNA reads as TGTGCCAGCAGCTTTCTTCTGGGACAGAACTCCTACGAGCAGTACTTC. This translates into CASSFLLGQNSYEQYF. The variable domain in full, with the rest retrieved from reference TRBV7-9 and TRBJ2-7, is DTGVSQNPRHKITKRGQNVTFRCDPISEHNRLYWYRQTLGQGPEFLTYFQNEAQLEKSRLLSDRFSAERPKGSFSTLEIQRTEQGDSAMYLCASSFLLGQNSYEQYFGPGTRLTVT.

As regards this clonotype: At one end the junction does not follow the germline gene, possibly because of a read error. V gene TRBV6-1 combines with J gene TRBJ2-2, with D possibly TRBD2 on 6 matching bases. The CDR3 runs 15 residues. Germline V gene data show CDR1 as MNHNS and CDR2 as SASEGT. CDR3 DNA sequence: TGCGCCAGCAGTCAAACTAGCCGGAACACCGGGGAGCTGTTTTTT. This codes for CASSQTSRNTGELFF.

This clonotype was detected ten times or more. J is TRBJ2-1 and V is TRBV5-1; D uncertain. Trimming removed 0 bases at V and 0 bases at J, with 7 bases between. The CDR3 sequence is 15 residues long. The germline CDR1 and CDR2 sequences are SGHRS and YFSETQ. The CDR3 nucleotides are TGCGCCAGCAGCTTGGACCTCCCCTCCTACAATGAGCAGTTCTTC. Protein: CASSLDLPSYNEQFF. The full variable domain, completed using reference TRBV5-1 and TRBJ2-1, is KAGVTQTPRYLIKTRGQQVTLSCSPISGHRSVSWYQQTPGQGLQFLFEYFSETQRNKGNFPGRFSGRQFSNSRSEMNVSTLELGDSALYLCASSLDLPSYNEQFFGPGTRLTVL.

This clonotype showed up many times. The CDR3 is CASSRRGDTQYF. In nucleotides, the CDR3 is TGTGCCAGCAGTCGGAGGGGGGATACGCAGTATTTT. The J gene is TRBJ2-3, the V gene TRBV12-3 or TRBV12-4; D possibly matches TRBD1 or TRBD2 (6 bases each). This CDR3 comprises 12 residues. V was pared by 5 bases and J by 6 bases, with 9 bases between.

This clonotype was observed at least ten times. The chain carries TRBV28 and TRBJ2-6; 9 nucleotides align to TRBD1. This CDR3 comprises 16 residues. The germline V gene has CDR1 MDHEN and CDR2 SYDVKM. The ends lost 4 bases at V and 2 bases at J; junction bases unmatched: 3. The CDR3 spells CASSSGTGTGANVLTF. CDR3 nucleotide sequence: TGTGCCAGCAGTTCCGGGACAGGGACTGGGGCCAACGTCCTGACTTTC.

The V and J genes are TRBV6-9 and TRBJ1-5; D uncertain. The CDR3 runs to 15 residues. V was clipped by 2 bases and J by 8 bases, with 16 bases between them. Germline CDR1 and CDR2: MNHGY and SVAAGI. DNA of the CDR3: TGTGCCAGCAGTTATGGCAGGAGTAAAAATAAGCCCCAGCATTTT. It encodes CASSYGRSKNKPQHF.

This clonotype was detected ten times or more. The chain carries TRBV7-2 and TRBJ2-1; 8 bases align to TRBD2. CDR1 is SGHTA, CDR2 FQGNSA, per germline. Trimming cost V 1 base and J 4 bases; bases outside gene matches: 3. The CDR3 has 15 residues. The CDR3 DNA follows: TGTGCCAGCAGCTTAGACCGGGGGGGTTACAATGAGCAGTTCTTC. This sequence encodes CASSLDRGGYNEQFF.

This clonotype was detected only once. With a much larger clone just one base away, this may be a read error. The genes are TRBV14 and TRBJ2-1; the D is unclear. Looked up from germline, CDR1 is SGHDN and CDR2 is FVKESK. V dropped 6 bases and J dropped 5 bases, with 5 bases sitting between them. The CDR3 has 11 residues. The CDR3 bases are TGTGCCAGCAGACGCAACAATGAGCAGTTCTTC. Amino acids: CASRRNNEQFF.

This clonotype has a single count. A clone one base away is much larger, so this may be a read error. This chain uses TRBV18 with TRBJ1-4; weak D call: TRBD1 (6 bases). CDR3 length equals 14 residues. Per the germline V gene, CDR1 is KGHSH and CDR2 is LQKENI. CDR3 DNA: TGTGCCAGCTCACCACAGGGGGGAAATGAAGAACTGTTTTTT. This sequence encodes CASSPQGGNEELFF. The full variable domain, in which reference TRBV18 and TRBJ1-4 provide the parts outside the CDR3, is NAGVMQNPRHLVRRRGQEARLRCSPMKGHSHVYWYRQLPEEGLKFMVYLQKENIIDESGMPKERFSAEFPKEGPSILRIQQVVRGDSAAYFCASSPQGGNEELFFGSGTQLSVL.

In its sample, this clonotype was seen many times. CDR3 in DNA: TGTGCCAGCATCCCTTTCGGTTCGAACTATGGCTACACCTTC. Encoded protein: CASIPFGSNYGYTF. The rearrangement joins TRBV28 to TRBJ1-2; D ambiguous. V lost 7 bases, J lost 2 bases, and 14 bases lay in between. The CDR3 consists of 14 residues. Per germline, CDR1 MDHEN and CDR2 SYDVKM.

This rearrangement joins TRBV6-1 to TRBJ2-7, with 7 bases fitting TRBD1. The length of the CDR3 is 12 residues. Germline V lookup: CDR1 MNHNS, CDR2 SASEGT. J lost 0 bases, V lost 11 bases, and 4 bases had no gene match. The CDR3 DNA reads as TGTGCCTGCGGACAGGACTCCTACGAGCAGTACTTC. It specifies CACGQDSYEQYF.